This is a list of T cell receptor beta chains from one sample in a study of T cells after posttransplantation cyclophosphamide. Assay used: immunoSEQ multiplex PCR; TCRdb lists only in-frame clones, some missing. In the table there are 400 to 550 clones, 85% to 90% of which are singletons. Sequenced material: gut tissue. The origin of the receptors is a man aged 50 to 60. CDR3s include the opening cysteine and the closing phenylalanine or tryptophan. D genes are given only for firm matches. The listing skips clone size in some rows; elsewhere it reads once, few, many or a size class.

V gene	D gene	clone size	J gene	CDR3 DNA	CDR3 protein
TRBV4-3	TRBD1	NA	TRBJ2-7	TGCGCCAGCAGCCAATATACAGGGGTTCCCCACGAGCAGTACTTC	CASSQYTGVPHEQYF
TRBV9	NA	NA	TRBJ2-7	TGTGCCAGCAGCCTTAGGGGTTCTGGCAGAGTATACGAGCAGTACTTC	CASSLRGSGRVYEQYF
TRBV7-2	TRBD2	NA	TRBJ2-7	TGTGCCAGCAGCTGGACTAGCGGGAACTACGAGCAGTACTTC	CASSWTSGNYEQYF
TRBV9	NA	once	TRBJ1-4	TGTGCCAGCAGCCCCCAATCCGGGGGGGGGACTAATGAAAAACTGTTTTTT	CASSPQSGGGTNEKLFF
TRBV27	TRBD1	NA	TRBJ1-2	TGTGCCAGCAGGAGCCACAGGGGGTCCAGCTACACCTTC	CASRSHRGSSYTF
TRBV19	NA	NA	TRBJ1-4	TGTGCCAGTAGTATCGCGGCGGTAGGTGAAAAACTGTTTTTT	CASSIAAVGEKLFF
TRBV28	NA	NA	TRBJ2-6	TGTGCCAGCGAGGGCTCTGGGGCCAACGTCCTGACTTTC	CASEGSGANVLTF
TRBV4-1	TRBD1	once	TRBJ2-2	TGCGCCAGCAGCCAAGAGGGGACAGCCACCGGGGAGCTGTTTTTT	CASSQEGTATGELFF
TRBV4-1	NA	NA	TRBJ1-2	TGCGCCAGCAGCCTCGGGGGGGCTGGCTACACCTTC	CASSLGGAGYTF
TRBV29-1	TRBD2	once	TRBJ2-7	TGCAGCGTAATAGCGGGAGGCCCCTACGAGCAGTACTTC	CSVIAGGPYEQYF
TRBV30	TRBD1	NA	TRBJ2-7	TGTGCCTGGAGTGCCGCTCGGACAGGGGACATCTACGAGCAGTACTTC	CAWSAARTGDIYEQYF
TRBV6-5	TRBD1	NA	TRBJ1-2	TGTGCCAGCACGGGTAGGAACAGGGGAATAGATGGCTACACCTTC	CASTGRNRGIDGYTF
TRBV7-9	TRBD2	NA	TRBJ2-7	TGTGCCAGCAGCCTAAGCGGGGGGGGAGGCGAGCAGTACTTC	CASSLSGGGGEQYF
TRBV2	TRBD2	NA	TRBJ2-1	TGTGCCAGCAGTGAGGGGGGGTCCGCTTACAATGAGCAGTTCTTC	CASSEGGSAYNEQFF
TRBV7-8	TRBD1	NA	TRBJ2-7	TGTGCCAGCAGCTTAGGACAGGGCATTCTGTACGAGCAGTACTTC	CASSLGQGILYEQYF
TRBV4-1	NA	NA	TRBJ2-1	TGCGCCAGCAGCCAAGATAGCGGGACAGGGCACGATGAGCAGTTCTTC	CASSQDSGTGHDEQFF
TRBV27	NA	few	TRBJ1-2	TGTGCCAGCAGTAGGGGCATGAACTATGGCTACACCTTC	CASSRGMNYGYTF
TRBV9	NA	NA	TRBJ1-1	TGTGCCAGCAGCTTCGGGAGTTCAGACACTGAAGCTTTCTTT	CASSFGSSDTEAFF
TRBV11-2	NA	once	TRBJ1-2	TGTGCCAGCAGCTTAGATCGGGGGGCGGGCTACACCTTC	CASSLDRGAGYTF
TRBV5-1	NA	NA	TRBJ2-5	TGCGCCAGCAGCTTGGCCACCCAAACGGCCCAGTACTTC	CASSLATQTAQYF
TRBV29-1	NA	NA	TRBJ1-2	TGCAGCGTTGAAGAGAGGGACTACACCTTC	CSVEERDYTF
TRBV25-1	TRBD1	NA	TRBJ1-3	TGTGCCAGCAGTCCATCAGGGGGGAACACCATATATTTT	CASSPSGGNTIYF
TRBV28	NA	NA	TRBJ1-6	TGTGCCAGCAGTTTTGGGGGGGGGCGGCCACCCCTCCACTTT	CASSFGGGRPPLHF
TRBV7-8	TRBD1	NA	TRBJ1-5	TGTGCCAGCAGCTGGGGCGGGGTGGCAGGGGGCTGGCCCCAGCATTTT	CASSWGGVAGGWPQHF
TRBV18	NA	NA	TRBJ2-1	TGTGCCAGCTCACCCCGGGGGGCCATGTCAAATGAGCAGTTCTTC	CASSPRGAMSNEQFF
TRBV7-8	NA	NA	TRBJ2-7	TGTGCCAGCAGCTTAGCATTCGGGACCTACGAGCAGTACTTC	CASSLAFGTYEQYF
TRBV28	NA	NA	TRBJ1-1	TGTGCCAGCAGTTTATGGGGAGCCAAATCCACTGAAGCTTTCTTT	CASSLWGAKSTEAFF
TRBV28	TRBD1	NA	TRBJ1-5	TGTGCCAGCAGGCGACAGGGGGACCAGCCCCAGCATTTT	CASRRQGDQPQHF
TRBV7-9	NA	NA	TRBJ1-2	TGTGCCAGCAGCTTAGCGGGGGGCTATGGCTACACCTTC	CASSLAGGYGYTF
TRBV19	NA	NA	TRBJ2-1	TGTGCCAGTAGCCCAAGAACCAGCTCCTACAATGAGCAGTTCTTC	CASSPRTSSYNEQFF
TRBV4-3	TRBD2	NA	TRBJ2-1	TGCGCCAGCAGCCAAGATCTGGAGCGGGGGTTAACCAATGAGCAGTTCTTC	CASSQDLERGLTNEQFF
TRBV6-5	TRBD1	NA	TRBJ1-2	TGTGCCAGCAGTATGGGACAGGCCCCCTATGGCTACACCTTC	CASSMGQAPYGYTF
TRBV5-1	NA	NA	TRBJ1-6	TGCGCCAGCAGTGATACAGGGAATTCACCCCTCCACTTT	CASSDTGNSPLHF
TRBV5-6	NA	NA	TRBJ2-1	TGTGCCAGCAGCCTCCTTTCAGGGGTTGCGCAGTTCTTC	CASSLLSGVAQFF
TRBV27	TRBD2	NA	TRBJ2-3	TGTGCCAGCAGTTTCCGCCGGACTAGCGGGATAACAGATACGCAGTATTTT	CASSFRRTSGITDTQYF
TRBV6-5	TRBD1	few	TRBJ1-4	TGTGCCAGCAGTTACTCGAGGACAGGGAATGAAAAACTGTTTTTT	CASSYSRTGNEKLFF
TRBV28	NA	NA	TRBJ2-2	TGTGCCAGCAGGATTACGGGAACAACAACCGGGGAGCTGTTTTTT	CASRITGTTTGELFF
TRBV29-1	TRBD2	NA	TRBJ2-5	TGCAGCGTGACTAGCGGGGGAGAGACCCAGTACTTC	CSVTSGGETQYF
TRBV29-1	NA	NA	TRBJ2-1	TGCAGCGTTGAGCGGGGAGTAGTCGATGAGCAGTTCTTC	CSVERGVVDEQFF
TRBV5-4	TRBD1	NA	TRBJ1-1	TGTGCCAGCAGCTACACAGGGGCCCGAGGAAGAGCTTTCTTT	CASSYTGARGRAFF
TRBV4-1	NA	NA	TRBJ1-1	TGCGCCAGCAGCCAAGGCTGGGGGGGATTTTACACTGAAGCTTTCTTT	CASSQGWGGFYTEAFF
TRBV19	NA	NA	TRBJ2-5	TGTGCCAGTAGTATGGTAGGAGAAGAGACCCAGTACTTC	CASSMVGEETQYF
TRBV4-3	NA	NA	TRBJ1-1	TGCGCCAGCAGCCTAGGGGGGGAAGGAGCTTTCTTT	CASSLGGEGAFF
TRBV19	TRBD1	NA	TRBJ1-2	TGTGCCAGTACTCCAGGCCCGGGACAGGGCTATGGCTACACCTTC	CASTPGPGQGYGYTF
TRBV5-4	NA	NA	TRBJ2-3	TGTGCCAGCAGCTTGGATCCAGGAGGGGTAGGCACAGATACGCAGTATTTT	CASSLDPGGVGTDTQYF
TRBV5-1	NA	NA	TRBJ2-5	TGCGCCAGCAGCTTGGCCTTAGTTAACCAAGAGACCCAGTACTTC	CASSLALVNQETQYF
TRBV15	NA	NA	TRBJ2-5	TGTGCCACCGGGACACCCCAAGAGACCCAGTACTTC	CATGTPQETQYF
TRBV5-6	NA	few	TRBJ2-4	TGTGCCAGCAGCTTGGATTCCCAACTAGCCAAAAACATTCAGTACTTC	CASSLDSQLAKNIQYF
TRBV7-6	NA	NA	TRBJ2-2	TGTGCCAGCAGCTTAGATCCTAGCGCGAACACCGGGGAGCTGTTTTTT	CASSLDPSANTGELFF
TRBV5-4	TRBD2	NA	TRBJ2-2	TGTGCCAGCAGCCCGGGACTAGCGGGAGGGTCGAGGAACACCGGGGAGCTGTTTTTT	CASSPGLAGGSRNTGELFF
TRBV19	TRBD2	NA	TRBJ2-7	TGTGCCAGTAGTGTGGGACTAGCGGAAGCCTACGAGCAGTACTTC	CASSVGLAEAYEQYF
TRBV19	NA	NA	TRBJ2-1	TGTGCCAGTAGCGACAGTTTTGGTAGTGAGCAGTTCTTC	CASSDSFGSEQFF
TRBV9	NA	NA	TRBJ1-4	TGTGCCAGCAGCGTAGGACGGACAGTGACTAATGAAAAACTGTTTTTT	CASSVGRTVTNEKLFF
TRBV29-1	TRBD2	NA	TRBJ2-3	TGCAGCGTTGAAGGACTAGCGGGGAACACAGATACGCAGTATTTT	CSVEGLAGNTDTQYF
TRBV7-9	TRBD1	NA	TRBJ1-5	TGTGCCAGCAGTTTGACAGGGTCGGGTGATCAGCCCCAGCATTTT	CASSLTGSGDQPQHF